This T cell receptor beta chain was observed in a study of CD8 T cells in ankylosing spondylitis. General observations from the study: CD8+ disease-linked clones were present at relatively low frequencies in blood. Matched ankylosing spondylitis synovial fluid reportedly showed significant enrichment of disease-linked clones. What seemed typical of ankylosing spondylitis blood was a TCR beta motif built from 8 or 9 highly homologous variants. Reactive arthritis synovial fluid and blood previously showed some of these motif variants.

Per germline, CDR1 SGHTA and CDR2 FQGNSA. The CDR3 has 13 residues. Trimming pared 1 base from V and 8 bases from J, leaving 9 bases between. TCRdb analysed the 5' RACE reads with MiXCR anew, one entry per CDR3 protein. The data show about 840,000 distinct CDR3 sequences, 12% seen once. About this clonotype itself: Antigen: not known.

The TCR was taken from a male donor with ankylosing spondylitis. The J gene is TRBJ2-1, the V gene TRBV7-2, with D unclear. The sequenced material came from blood, either unsorted or a sorted T cell fraction (not recorded which). CDR3 nucleotides: TGTGCCAGCAGCTTAGGGCCCGCGGATGAGCAGTTCTTC. It specifies CASSLGPADEQFF. Full variable domain (rest looked up from reference TRBV7-2 and TRBJ2-1): GAGVSQSPSNKVTEKGKDVELRCDPISGHTALYWYRQSLGQGLEFLIYFQGNSAPDKSGLPSDRFSAERTGGSVSTLTIQRTQQEDSAVYLCASSLGPADEQFFGPGTRLTVL.